The source of this T cell receptor (beta chain) is a study of blood T cell repertoires in COVID-19. Study at large: The origin of the acute and convalescent COVID-19 samples was the United States, Italy and Spain. The cDNA or gDNA used as material had been derived from T cells, B-cell-depleted T cells, or PBMCs.

The germline CDR1 and CDR2 sequences are SGHTA and FQGTGA. Trimming stripped 4 bases from V and 3 bases from J, with 17 bases between. The CDR3 has 16 amino acids. Participants spanned ages about 18 to 100 years and resided in fewer than 30 US areas. Study processing details: Reference gene primer amplification yielded estimated nucleated cell counts. TCRdb's table, derived via immunoSEQ multiplex PCR, lists solely in-frame clones and lacks some. V and J calls and clone size are those listed in that table; D and trimming were worked out from the DNA. The sample has about 170,000 clones; roughly 84% are singletons.

V is TRBV7-3 and J is TRBJ2-3; the D gene is possibly TRBD1 (6 bases). The sample comprised PBMCs or T cells enriched from blood (not recorded which). The receptor comes from a human donor with acute COVID-19. The donor label of this sample is uncertain. CDR3 in amino acids: CASSSNRVFITDTQYF. The CDR3 nucleotides read TGTGCCAGCAGCTCTAACAGGGTTTTTATTACAGATACGCAGTATTTT.